The 5 T cell receptor beta chains below all came from one sample that was sequenced in a study of CD8 T cells in cerebrospinal fluid in Alzheimer's disease. TCRdb reprocessed the 10x single-cell sequencing reads, keeping one entry per CDR3 protein, no DNA. This sample carries about 1,000 distinct CDR3 sequences, with 15% to 17% going to the ten biggest clones. Sequences were obtained from cerebrospinal fluid. The receptors here all came from a human donor in good health.

This clonotype ranks as medium-sized in terms of frequency. The chain joins TRBV6-2 or TRBV6-3 to TRBJ2-2. This CDR3 has 14 residues. CDR1 is MNHEY and CDR2 is SVGEGT in the germline V gene. CDR3 sequence reads: CASSSDTYTGELFF.

This clonotype ranks as large in terms of frequency. The chain combines TRBV19 with TRBJ2-1; the D gene TCRdb calls, TRBD2, cannot be checked with no DNA. The CDR3 has 15 amino acids. Per germline, CDR1 LNHDA and CDR2 SQIVND (reference sequence). The chain's CDR3 is CASSIAADPIHEQFF.

Judged by frequency, this clonotype is large (0.1 to 1%). The J gene is TRBJ2-5, the V gene TRBV28; TCRdb calls TRBD2, which cannot be checked without DNA. The CDR3 extends over 13 amino acids. Germline lookup yields CDR1 MDHEN and CDR2 SYDVKM. The CDR3 here is CASTSPVGGTQYF. The full variable domain, with the rest looked up from reference TRBV28 and TRBJ2-5, is DVKVTQSSRYLVKRTGEKVFLECVQDMDHENMFWYRQDPGLGLRLIYFSYDVKMKEKGDIPEGYSVSREKKERFSLILESASTNQTSMYLCASTSPVGGTQYFGPGTRLLVL.

This clonotype registers medium-sized by frequency. The gene calls are TRBV12-3 or TRBV12-4 and TRBJ1-5; without DNA, the TCRdb call of TRBD1 cannot be checked. This CDR3 is built from 15 residues. CDR3 residues: CASSSHRGPSQPQHF.

The rearrangement joins TRBV27 to TRBJ1-1. The CDR3 loop spans 15 amino acids. The germline gives CDR1 MNHEY, CDR2 SMNVEV (reference sequence). The CDR3 reads CASSEWDKRGTEAFF.